This is a list of T cell receptor beta chains from one sample in a study of T cell repertoires in cytomegalovirus infection. TCRdb passed the reads through MiXCR, listing each CDR3 protein once. The sample holds 150,000 or so distinct CDR3 sequences, around a quarter seen once. Source material: PBMCs. The origin of the receptors is a human donor in good health (CMV status not recorded). Some clones in this sample may be carry-over from other donors' samples. The CDR3 runs from the conserved cysteine through the conserved F or W.

J gene: TRBJ1-1
V gene: TRBV5-4
CDR3 length: 12
CDR3 protein: CASGVPNTEAFF

J gene: TRBJ1-2
V gene: TRBV5-1
CDR3 length: 15
CDR3 protein: CASSLDWTGGASYTF

J gene: TRBJ1-2
V gene: TRBV12-5
CDR3 length: 15
CDR3 protein: CASGFGVLTGNGYTF

J gene: TRBJ2-3
V gene: TRBV2
CDR3 length: 16
CDR3 protein: CASSEHPGTRTDTQYF

J gene: TRBJ2-7
V gene: TRBV3-1
CDR3 length: 12
CDR3 protein: CASSYRDAEQYF

J gene: TRBJ2-3
V gene: TRBV20-1
CDR3 length: 15
CDR3 protein: CSASDVGTSTDTQYF

J gene: TRBJ1-1
V gene: TRBV7-2
CDR3 length: 15
CDR3 protein: CASSRKPGYRGKAFF

J gene: TRBJ1-2
V gene: TRBV28
CDR3 length: 14
CDR3 protein: CASSLRRLNYGYTF

J gene: TRBJ1-3
V gene: TRBV7-2
CDR3 length: 13
CDR3 protein: CASRTEAGNTIYF

J gene: TRBJ2-5
V gene: TRBV2
CDR3 length: 13
CDR3 protein: CASNRDQQETQYF

J gene: TRBJ1-2
V gene: TRBV6-5
CDR3 length: 14
CDR3 protein: CASSYSQVRYGYTF

J gene: TRBJ1-2
V gene: TRBV28
CDR3 length: 15
CDR3 protein: CASSLFGTGNYGYTF

J gene: TRBJ1-1
V gene: TRBV12-3/TRBV12-4
CDR3 length: 15
CDR3 protein: CASSSPGLLNTEAFF

J gene: TRBJ2-2
V gene: TRBV12-3/TRBV12-4
CDR3 length: 15
CDR3 protein: CASSELAGGTGELFF

J gene: TRBJ2-3
V gene: TRBV11-3
CDR3 length: 17
CDR3 protein: CASSPGTSGTITDTQYF

J gene: TRBJ1-6
V gene: TRBV4-1
CDR3 length: 14
CDR3 protein: CASSPLGMDSPLHF

J gene: TRBJ1-1
V gene: TRBV12-3/TRBV12-4
CDR3 length: 16
CDR3 protein: CASSLTDRGWDTEAFF

J gene: TRBJ1-5
V gene: TRBV5-4
CDR3 length: 14
CDR3 protein: CASSSGGGNQPQHF

J gene: TRBJ1-2
V gene: TRBV7-2
CDR3 length: 14
CDR3 protein: CASKGSGGGYGYTF

J gene: TRBJ1-1
V gene: TRBV7-6
CDR3 length: 15
CDR3 protein: CASSRPSRGYTEAFF

J gene: TRBJ2-1
V gene: TRBV18
CDR3 length: 17
CDR3 protein: CASSFGASANLYNEQFF

J gene: TRBJ1-5
V gene: TRBV4-1
CDR3 length: 16
CDR3 protein: CASSQDPQGSNQPQHF

J gene: TRBJ1-2
V gene: TRBV20-1
CDR3 length: 9
CDR3 protein: CGLDRAINF

J gene: TRBJ1-1
V gene: TRBV29-1
CDR3 length: 12
CDR3 protein: CSAGTGNTEAFF

J gene: TRBJ2-5
V gene: TRBV9
CDR3 length: 15
CDR3 protein: CASIVAFRDWETQYF

J gene: TRBJ1-6
V gene: TRBV5-5
CDR3 length: 16
CDR3 protein: CASSQITDRPNSPLHF

J gene: TRBJ2-1
V gene: TRBV3-1
CDR3 length: 15
CDR3 protein: CASSSSGTGGYEQFF

J gene: TRBJ1-6
V gene: TRBV28
CDR3 length: 12
CDR3 protein: CASRQVNSPLHF

J gene: TRBJ2-6
V gene: TRBV7-2
CDR3 length: 17
CDR3 protein: CASSFQVQGSGANVLTF

J gene: TRBJ2-3
V gene: TRBV20-1
CDR3 length: 13
CDR3 protein: CSARILAADTQYF

J gene: TRBJ2-2
V gene: TRBV7-8
CDR3 length: 15
CDR3 protein: CASSLRQMNTGELFF